The T cell receptor beta chain described here comes from a study of T cells in Graves' hyperthyroidism and ophthalmopathy. General observations from the study: Separating ophthalmopathy from stable hyperthyroidism was achieved by a 13 V-J model. Most thyroid clonotypes expanded above 0.001 appeared in blood too.

Researchers amplified the TCR beta CDR3 regions from RNA transcripts. The study used the HTBI primer set for a first-round RT-PCR of the TCR CDR3. In TCRdb, the multiplex PCR reads were re-called with MiXCR into one record per CDR3 protein. The profile shows over 500,000 distinct CDR3 sequences, 17% of them singletons. The study included ophthalmopathy patients with Clinical Activity Score at least 3, NOSPECS grade at least 4 and duration under 3 months. Diagnoses were made from clinical symptoms, serum measures (thyroxine and TRAb), thyroid ultrasound and orbital computed tomography. CDR1 and CDR2 (germline): SGDLS, YYNGEE. The CDR3 covers 13 residues. The V end was cut by 4 bases, the J end by 9 bases, with 14 bases between. This clonotype was seen ten or more times. No antigen is known for it.

Sequences were obtained from blood. The origin of this receptor is a young woman with Graves' ophthalmopathy. This chain connects TRBV9 to TRBJ2-1; a weak D match, TRBD1 (6 bases). The CDR3 coding sequence is TGTGCCAGCAGCTTATCCGGGACACCTGAGCAGTTCTTC. Its protein product is CASSLSGTPEQFF.